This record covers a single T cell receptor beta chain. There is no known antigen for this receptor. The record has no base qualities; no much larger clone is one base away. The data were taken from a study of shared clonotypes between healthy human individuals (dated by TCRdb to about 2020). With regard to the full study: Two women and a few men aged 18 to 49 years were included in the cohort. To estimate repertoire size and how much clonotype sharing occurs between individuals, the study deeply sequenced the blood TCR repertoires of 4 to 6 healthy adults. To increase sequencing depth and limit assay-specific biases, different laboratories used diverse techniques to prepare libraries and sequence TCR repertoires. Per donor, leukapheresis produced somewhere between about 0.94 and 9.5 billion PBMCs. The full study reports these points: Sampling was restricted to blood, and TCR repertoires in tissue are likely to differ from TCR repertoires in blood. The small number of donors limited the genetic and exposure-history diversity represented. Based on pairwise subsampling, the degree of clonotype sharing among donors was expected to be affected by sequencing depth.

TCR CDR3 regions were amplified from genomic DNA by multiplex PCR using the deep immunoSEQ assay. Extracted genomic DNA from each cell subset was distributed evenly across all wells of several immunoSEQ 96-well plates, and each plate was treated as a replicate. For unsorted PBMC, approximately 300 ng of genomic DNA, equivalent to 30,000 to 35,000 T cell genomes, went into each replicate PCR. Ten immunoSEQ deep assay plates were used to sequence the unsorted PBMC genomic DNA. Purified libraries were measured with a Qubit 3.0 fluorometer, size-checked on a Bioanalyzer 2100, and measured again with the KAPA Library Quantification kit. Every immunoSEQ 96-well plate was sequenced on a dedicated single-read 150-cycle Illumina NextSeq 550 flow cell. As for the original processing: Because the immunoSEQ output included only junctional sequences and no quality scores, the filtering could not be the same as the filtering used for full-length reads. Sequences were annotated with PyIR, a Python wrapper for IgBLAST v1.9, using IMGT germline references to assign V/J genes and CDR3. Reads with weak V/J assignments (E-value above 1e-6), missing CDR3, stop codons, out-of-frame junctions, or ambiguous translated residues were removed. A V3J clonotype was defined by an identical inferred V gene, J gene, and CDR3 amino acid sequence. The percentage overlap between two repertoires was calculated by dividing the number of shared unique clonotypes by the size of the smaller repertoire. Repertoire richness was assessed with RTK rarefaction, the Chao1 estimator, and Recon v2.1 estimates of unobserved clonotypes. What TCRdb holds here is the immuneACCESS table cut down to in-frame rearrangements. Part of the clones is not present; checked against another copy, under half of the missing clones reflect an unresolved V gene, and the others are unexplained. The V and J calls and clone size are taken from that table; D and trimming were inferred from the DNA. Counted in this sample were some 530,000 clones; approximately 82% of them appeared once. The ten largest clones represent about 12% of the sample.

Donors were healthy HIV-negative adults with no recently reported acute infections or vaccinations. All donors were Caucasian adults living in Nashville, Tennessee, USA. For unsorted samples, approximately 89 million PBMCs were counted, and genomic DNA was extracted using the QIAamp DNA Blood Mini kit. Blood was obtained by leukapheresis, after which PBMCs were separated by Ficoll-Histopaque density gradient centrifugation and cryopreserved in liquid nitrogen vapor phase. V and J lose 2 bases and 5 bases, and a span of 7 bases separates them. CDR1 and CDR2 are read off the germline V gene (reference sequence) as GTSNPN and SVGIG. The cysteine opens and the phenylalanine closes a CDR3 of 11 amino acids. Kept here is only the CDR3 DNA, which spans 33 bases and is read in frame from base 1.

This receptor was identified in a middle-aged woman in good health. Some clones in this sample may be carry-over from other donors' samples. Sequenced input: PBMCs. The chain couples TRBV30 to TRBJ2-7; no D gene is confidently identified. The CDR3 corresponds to CAWSRPDEQYF. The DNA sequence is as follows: TGTGCCTGGAGTCGTCCGGACGAGCAGTACTTC.